Presented here are 29 T cell receptor beta chains from one specimen sequenced in a study of T cells after yellow fever vaccination. In TCRdb, the 5' RACE reads were re-called with MiXCR into one record per CDR3 protein. The sample lists around 340,000 distinct CDR3 sequences, around 13% occurring once. Sequences were derived from CD4+ T cells sorted from PBMCs, sampled 15 days after the yellow fever booster vaccination. Every receptor here comes from a man aged 18 to 29 who received the YFV17D yellow fever vaccine.

This clonotype was picked up a small number of times. This chain joins TRBV29-1 and TRBJ1-4, with TRBD1 as a possible D gene (5 bases). The CDR3 totals 14 residues. In germline, CDR1 is SQVTM, CDR2 ANQGSEA. With 6 bases removed from V and 0 bases from J, the gap between germline ends came to 11 bases. CDR3 nucleotides: TGCAGCGTCTTGACAGACCCAACTAATGAAAAACTGTTTTTT. The encoded protein is CSVLTDPTNEKLFF.

This clonotype was counted between two and nine times. The J gene is TRBJ1-6, the V gene TRBV4-3; D is possibly TRBD1 (6 bases). This CDR3 has 15 amino acids. V was clipped by 5 bases and J by 8 bases, with 16 bases between them. Per the germline V gene, CDR1 is LGHNA and CDR2 is YSLEER. CDR3 region: CASSTGRQVDSPLHF. The CDR3 DNA reads TGCGCCAGCAGCACGGGGAGACAGGTCGATTCACCCCTCCACTTT.

This clonotype was observed a handful of times. The J gene is TRBJ1-2, the V gene TRBV20-1; D ambiguous. The V gene lost 1 base and the J gene lost 4 bases, with 13 bases spanning the gap. The germline gives CDR1 DFQATT, CDR2 SNEGSKA (reference sequence). This CDR3 has 14 amino acids. The chain's CDR3 is CSARALWFGYGYTF. For the CDR3, the DNA is TGCAGTGCTAGAGCTTTATGGTTTGGCTATGGCTACACCTTC.

This clonotype showed up just a few times. The chain is built from TRBV4-3 and TRBJ2-5; no reliable D call. Trimming pared 4 bases from V and 2 bases from J, leaving 11 bases between. The CDR3 runs 14 residues. The germline V gene encodes CDR1 LGHNA and CDR2 YSLEER. The CDR3 protein is CASSPQRIQETQYF. CDR3 DNA: TGCGCCAGCAGCCCCCAGAGAATTCAAGAGACCCAGTACTTC.

This clonotype turned up a few times. The V gene is TRBV7-9, the J gene TRBJ2-3; D ambiguous. This CDR3 contains 15 residues. Trimming pared 3 bases from V and 4 bases from J, leaving 14 bases between. Germline CDR1 is SEHNR and CDR2 is FQNEAQ (reference sequence). CDR3 nucleotide sequence: TGTGCCAGCAGCTTTCTTTCCGAACGGGCAGATACGCAGTATTTT. This gives the protein CASSFLSERADTQYF.

In DNA form, the CDR3 reads TGCGCCAGCAGTCGGGACGTCCCCGAGACCCAGTACTTC. Its translation is CASSRDVPETQYF. This chain connects TRBV5-1 to TRBJ2-5, with D perhaps assigned TRBD1 or TRBD2 (5 bases each). The germline CDR1 and CDR2 sequences are SGHRS and YFSETQ. The V end lost 5 bases, the J end lost 5 bases, and 13 bases lay between the germline ends. The CDR3 is made up of 13 amino acids.

The J gene is TRBJ1-2, the V gene TRBV9; TRBD1 might be the D (5 bases). This CDR3 is built from 14 residues. Germline V gene lookup returns CDR1 SGDLS and CDR2 YYNGEE. Deletions cut 4 bases from V and 5 bases from J, with 15 bases between. The DNA of the CDR3 is TGTGCCAGCAGCCTCGGGGGGTGGCGGTATGGCTACACCTTC. Translation: CASSLGGWRYGYTF.

The chain couples TRBV20-1 to TRBJ1-1; the D gene is possibly TRBD1 (5 bases). V lost 7 bases and J 6 bases, leaving 9 bases between the germline ends. Looked up from germline, CDR1 is DFQATT and CDR2 is SNEGSKA (reference sequence). The CDR3 has 10 amino acids. CDR3 in amino acids: CSVGTAEAFF. DNA for the CDR3: TGCAGTGTCGGGACGGCTGAAGCTTTCTTT.

This clonotype occurred many times. The V gene is TRBV7-6, the J gene TRBJ1-3; 7 nucleotides line up with TRBD1. Germline CDR1 SGHVS, CDR2 FNYEAQ. The CDR3 has 17 residues. V shed 2 bases, J shed 0 bases, and the junction held 7 bases outside the gene matches. The CDR3 region has the DNA TGTGCCAGCAGCTTAAATCAGGGGGATTTCTCTGGAAACACCATATATTTT. Translating gives CASSLNQGDFSGNTIYF.

In its sample, this clonotype was seen a few times. The chain carries TRBV12-5 and TRBJ2-2, with a possible D match to TRBD1 (6 bases). V lost 0 bases, J lost 4 bases, and 6 bases lay in between. CDR3 length equals 14 residues. CDR1 and CDR2 from the germline V gene are LGHNT and FRNRAP. CDR3 in DNA: TGTGCTAGTGGTTTGGTAGGGGGCACCGGGGAGCTGTTTTTT. As protein: CASGLVGGTGELFF.

The V gene is TRBV15, the J gene TRBJ2-1; the D gene could be TRBD1 or TRBD2 (5 bases each). Trimming shortened V by 5 bases and J by 0 bases, and 23 bases separated the two germline ends. Germline CDR1 is LNHNV and CDR2 is YYDKDF (reference sequence). This CDR3 is built from 19 residues. The CDR3 region is CATSGDGIRAQSSYNEQFF. CDR3 nucleotide sequence: TGTGCCACCAGCGGGGACGGGATCAGGGCCCAGAGCTCCTACAATGAGCAGTTCTTC.

The CDR3 bases are TGTGCCAGCAGTTTCCTGACAGGGGGCGATGGCTACACCTTC. This codes for CASSFLTGGDGYTF. The rearrangement joins TRBV12-3 or TRBV12-4 to TRBJ1-2; 10 bases fit TRBD1. The V gene end was trimmed by 3 bases and the J gene end by 6 bases; junction bases not matched to a gene: 4. CDR3 size: 14 residues.

The chain uses TRBV6-1 and TRBJ1-4; D is perhaps TRBD1 (6 bases). V was clipped by 5 bases and J by 0 bases, with 13 bases between them. The CDR3 contains 16 residues. Germline assignment: CDR1 MNHNS and CDR2 SASEGT. The CDR3 region has the DNA TGTGCCAGCAGTATCCAACACAGGGCAACTAATGAAAAACTGTTTTTT. It is translated as CASSIQHRATNEKLFF.

V usage is TRBV4-3 and J usage is TRBJ1-2; the D gene is possibly TRBD1 (5 bases). The CDR3 has 16 residues. V was pared by 1 base and J by 5 bases, with 17 bases between. From germline, CDR1 is LGHNA and CDR2 YSLEER. The CDR3 nucleotides read TGCGCCAGCAGCCAAGGGCGCAAGGGGCGCGTATATGGCTACACCTTC. It encodes CASSQGRKGRVYGYTF.

This clonotype has more than one count but fewer than ten. This chain uses TRBV20-1 with TRBJ2-7, with D perhaps assigned TRBD1 or TRBD2 (5 bases each). Trimming left V 5 bases short and J 12 bases short, with 20 bases between. CDR3 length equals 12 residues. Germline V CDR1 and CDR2: DFQATT, SNEGSKA (reference sequence). The CDR3 reads CSAPARGDCRYV. As DNA, the CDR3 is TGCAGTGCTCCCGCTAGAGGGGATTGTCGGTACGTC.

The chain has TRBV14 and TRBJ2-7; TRBD1 agrees at 10 bases. Losses at the gene ends were 4 bases for V and 12 bases for J; bases not matched to a gene: 9. Germline CDR1 reads SGHDN; CDR2 reads FVKESK. The length of the CDR3 is 13 residues. CDR3 protein: CASSLDGTGVPYV. In DNA, the CDR3 is TGTGCCAGCAGCCTAGACGGGACAGGGGTCCCGTACGTC.

This chain links TRBV5-1 with TRBJ2-1, with no clear D. Germline CDR1 SGHRS, CDR2 YFSETQ. The length of the CDR3 is 15 residues. The ends were cut back, 0 bases at V and 1 base at J, with 8 bases in the middle. The CDR3 DNA sequence: TGCGCCAGCAGCTTGGGTACAGTATCCTACAATGAGCAGTTCTTC. Amino acids: CASSLGTVSYNEQFF.

The chain joins TRBV7-2 to TRBJ2-5; D remains unclear. The CDR3 runs 14 residues. V shed 3 bases and J shed 0 bases, with 8 bases lying between them. Germline CDR1 is SGHTA and CDR2 is FQGNSA. CDR3 amino acids: CASSLRTNQETQYF. The CDR3 bases are TGTGCCAGCAGCTTGCGGACCAACCAAGAGACCCAGTACTTC.

There are a few counts of this clonotype. The chain has TRBV6-2 or TRBV6-3 and TRBJ2-3; unclear D gene. With 6 bases removed from V and 6 bases from J, the gap between germline ends came to 13 bases. CDR3 length: 13 residues. Germline values: CDR1 MNHEY, CDR2 SVGEGT. CDR3 coding DNA: TGTGCCAGCAGACCGCCCCTGGTGGATACGCAGTATTTT. It is translated as CASRPPLVDTQYF.

The CDR3, as DNA: TGTGCCTGGACCGGAGGGGGCGAGAACACCATATATTTT. Amino acids: CAWTGGGENTIYF. The gene calls are TRBV30 and TRBJ1-3; 7 nucleotides align to TRBD1. The CDR3 is 13 amino acids. The germline gives CDR1 GTSNPN, CDR2 SVGIG (reference sequence). V shed 4 bases, J shed 7 bases, and the junction held 7 bases outside the gene matches.

This clonotype appeared a few times. The chain uses TRBV20-1 and TRBJ2-5; weak D call: TRBD2 (5 bases). The CDR3 is 15 residues long. The germline V gene has CDR1 DFQATT and CDR2 SNEGSKA (reference sequence). Trimming pared 2 bases from V and 3 bases from J, leaving 16 bases between. CDR3 protein: CSARPRDGVKETQYF. DNA of the CDR3: TGCAGTGCTAGACCTCGTGACGGGGTTAAAGAGACCCAGTACTTC.

The J gene is TRBJ1-4, the V gene TRBV18; D is unresolved. Trimming pared 2 bases from V and 3 bases from J, leaving 10 bases between. Germline CDR1 is KGHSH and CDR2 is LQKENI. CDR3 length: 15 residues. The CDR3 bases are TGTGCCAGCTCACCAAATGGGCACCCTAATGAAAAACTGTTTTTT. As protein: CASSPNGHPNEKLFF.

This clonotype has a handful of counts. The chain has TRBV2 and TRBJ2-1; D is perhaps TRBD1 (6 bases). Germline V gene lookup returns CDR1 SNHLY and CDR2 FYNNEI. Trimming left V 1 base short and J 12 bases short, with 13 bases between. The CDR3 runs to 13 residues. The DNA for the CDR3 is TGTGCCAGCAGTGAAGTCCAGGGGTTTGGGCAGTTCTTC. Amino acid sequence: CASSEVQGFGQFF.

This clonotype showed up just a few times. V and J are TRBV29-1 and TRBJ2-7; 8 nucleotides agree with TRBD1. The V gene end was trimmed by 8 bases and the J gene end by 6 bases; junction bases not matched to a gene: 12. Germline values: CDR1 SQVTM, CDR2 ANQGSEA. The CDR3 covers 13 residues. The CDR3 DNA reads as TGCAGCTTTCCGACCAGGGGGCTTTGCGAGCAGTACGTC. This codes for CSFPTRGLCEQYV.

The rearrangement links TRBV5-1 to TRBJ1-2; no clear D gene. Germline lookup yields CDR1 SGHRS and CDR2 YFSETQ. The CDR3 has 14 residues. Deletions cut 4 bases from V and 0 bases from J, with 10 bases between. CDR3 loop: CASSPDSSNYGYTF. The DNA of the CDR3 is TGCGCCAGCAGCCCGGACTCATCTAACTATGGCTACACCTTC.

V usage is TRBV7-3 and J usage is TRBJ2-7; TRBD1 matches 9 bases. J was trimmed by 4 bases and V by 5 bases; bases with no gene match: 3. Germline V gene lookup returns CDR1 SGHTA and CDR2 FQGTGA. The CDR3 spans 13 residues. Here the CDR3 reads CASSEGTGYEQYV. CDR3 nucleotides: TGTGCCAGCAGCGAAGGGACAGGGTACGAGCAGTACGTC.

This clonotype was counted at least ten times. This chain joins TRBV11-2 and TRBJ2-5; TRBD2 is a possible D gene (5 bases). Germline V gives CDR1 SGHAT, CDR2 FQNNGV. The CDR3 extends over 16 amino acids. V lost 2 bases to trimming and J lost 5 bases, with 18 bases between them. This CDR3 is CASSLRAGVPRETQYF. As DNA, the CDR3 is TGTGCCAGCAGCTTACGCGCGGGTGTTCCCCGGGAGACCCAGTACTTC. The full variable domain, its missing parts supplied by reference TRBV11-2 and TRBJ2-5, is EAGVAQSPRYKIIEKRQSVAFWCNPISGHATLYWYQQILGQGPKLLIQFQNNGVVDDSQLPKDRFSAERLKGVDSTLKIQPAKLEDSAVYLCASSLRAGVPRETQYFGPGTRLLVL.

The rearrangement links TRBV5-5 to TRBJ1-4, with D maybe TRBD1 (5 bases). The V and J ends lost 0 bases and 10 bases respectively, with 13 bases between them. This CDR3 has 14 amino acids. Germline CDR1 is SGHKS and CDR2 is YYEKEE (reference sequence). CDR3 sequence (DNA): TGTGCCAGCAGCTTGGAGGGGATCTCGGGAAAACTGTTTTTT. As protein: CASSLEGISGKLFF.

This clonotype was counted between two and nine times. The genes are TRBV4-1 and TRBJ2-7; D gene ambiguous. V gave up 0 bases and J gave up 0 bases, with 9 bases separating them. The CDR3 totals 15 residues. Looked up from germline, CDR1 is MGHRA and CDR2 is YSYEKL. CDR3 sequence: CASSQDSRISYEQYF. The CDR3, as DNA: TGCGCCAGCAGCCAAGATAGCAGGATCTCCTACGAGCAGTACTTC.